The 3 T cell receptor beta chains presented below share a single source sample, sequenced in a study of Ad26.COV2.S vaccination and SARS-CoV-2 variants. Treatment of the sample: some 19 received Ad26.COV2.S at low or high dose, single or two shots; about five received placebo; per-sample allocation not given. Sampling took place 63 days after the first vaccine or placebo injection. Sequenced by immunoSEQ multiplex PCR; TCRdb stores in-frame clones only, minus some. The sample has about 350,000 clones, 80% to 90% seen once. This sample comprised peripheral blood, obtained in a trial of Ad26.COV2.S vaccine versus placebo. These receptors all stem from a person aged 18-60 years who received the Ad26.COV2.S COVID-19 vaccine or a placebo.

This chain uses TRBV10-1 with TRBJ2-5; D is perhaps TRBD2 (5 bases). V dropped 3 bases and J dropped 1 base, with 12 bases sitting between them. The germline V gene encodes CDR1 WNHNN and CDR2 SYGVQD (reference sequence). The CDR3 loop spans 15 amino acids. CDR3: CASSDSSEGQETQYF. The CDR3 DNA follows: TGCGCCAGCAGTGACTCATCTGAGGGCCAAGAGACCCAGTACTTC.

V gene TRBV2 combines with J gene TRBJ2-7; 9 bases map to TRBD1. Germline V gives CDR1 SNHLY, CDR2 FYNNEI. J gave up 1 base and V 6 bases, and 7 bases lay outside the gene matches. The CDR3 has 15 residues. For the CDR3, the DNA is TGTGCCAGCAGCGCCGGGACAGGGACTTCCTACGAGCAGTACTTC. As protein: CASSAGTGTSYEQYF.

The chain recombines TRBV5-1 with TRBJ2-2; a possible D gene is TRBD1 (5 bases). The germline V and J ends were trimmed by 0 bases and 6 bases, with 6 bases remaining between them. This CDR3 is built from 13 residues. Germline V CDR1 and CDR2: SGHRS, YFSETQ. The CDR3 DNA follows: TGCGCCAGCAGCTTGGTAGGGGCCGGGGAGCTGTTTTTT. Amino acids: CASSLVGAGELFF.